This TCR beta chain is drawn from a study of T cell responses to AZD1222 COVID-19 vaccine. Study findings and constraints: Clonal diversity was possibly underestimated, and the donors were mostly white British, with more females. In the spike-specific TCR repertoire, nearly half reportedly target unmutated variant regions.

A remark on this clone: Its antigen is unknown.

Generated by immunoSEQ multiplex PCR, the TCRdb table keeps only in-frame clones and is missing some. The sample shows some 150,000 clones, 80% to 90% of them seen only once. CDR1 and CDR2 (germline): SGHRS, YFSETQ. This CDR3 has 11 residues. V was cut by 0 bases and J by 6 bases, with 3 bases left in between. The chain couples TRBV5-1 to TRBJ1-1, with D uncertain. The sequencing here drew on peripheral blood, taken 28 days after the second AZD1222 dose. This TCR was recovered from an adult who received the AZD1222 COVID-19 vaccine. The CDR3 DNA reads TGCGCCAGCAGCTTGGGAGCTGAAGCTTTCTTT. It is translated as CASSLGAEAFF.